Listed below are T cell receptor beta chains from one sample, sequenced in a study of regulatory T cells in long-lasting Graves disease. TCRdb passed the multiplex PCR reads through MiXCR, listing each CDR3 protein once. The sample includes more than 300,000 distinct CDR3 sequences, roughly a fifth of them seen just once. Specimen: peripheral blood mononuclear cells (PBMCs), collected when the disease was refractory, from a patient treated with antithyroid drugs. These receptors all come from a female donor with Graves disease. Each CDR3 is given with its conserved first and last residue. The D gene is left open where the match is weak. The size of a clone is reported for some rows only, either as once, few or many, or as a class for expanded clones.

J gene,V gene,D gene,clone size,CDR3 protein
TRBJ1-2,TRBV27,.,few,CASSFLGGAYGYTF
TRBJ1-1,TRBV4-1,.,.,CASSRLGRDTEAFF
TRBJ1-2,TRBV14,.,many,CASSQDTSYGYTF
TRBJ2-2,TRBV12-3/TRBV12-4,.,few,CASSFRAAGELFF
TRBJ1-2,TRBV4-1,.,.,CASSQGQVYGYTF
TRBJ1-2,TRBV5-1,.,.,CASREGLDYGYTF
TRBJ2-5,TRBV28,TRBD1,many,CASSWTGAETQYF
TRBJ2-7,TRBV5-1,TRBD2,.,CASSWGIGGAYEQYF
TRBJ2-1,TRBV6-5,.,many,CASSYQVRRYNEQFF
TRBJ2-1,TRBV15,.,.,CATSRDRGPSGEQFF
TRBJ1-2,TRBV9,.,.,CASSVNGNYGYTF
TRBJ1-4,TRBV5-1,.,.,CASSLIAGHSSNEKLFF
TRBJ2-2,TRBV6-1,.,.,CASSAARQAGELFF